This passage covers 5 T cell receptor beta chains from one sample sequenced in a study of blood T cells in healthy people across ages. Primers used in a second PCR of roughly 6 to 12 cycles were a sample-barcoded 5' primer and a J-beta primer mix. TCRdb re-derived calls from the 5' RACE reads in MiXCR, one entry per CDR3 protein. The sample has approximately 800,000 distinct CDR3 sequences; 35% to 50% are singletons. Sequenced: blood. The receptors stem from an elderly man in good health.

With regard to this clonotype: Since a much larger clone is just one base distant, this may be a read error. This chain links TRBV5-1 with TRBJ2-1; D is undetermined. V shed 2 bases and J shed 4 bases, with 13 bases lying between them. CDR3 length: 15 residues. Germline loops: CDR1 SGHRS, CDR2 YFSETQ. The CDR3 DNA reads as TGCGCCAGCAGCTTCCAACGAGCGAGTTACAATGAGCAGTTCTTC. It yields the protein CASSFQRASYNEQFF.

Comments on this clonotype: This may come from a read error, since a much larger clone is one base off. V and J are TRBV12-3 or TRBV12-4 and TRBJ1-5, with D uncertain. Trimming pared 5 bases from V and 3 bases from J, leaving 8 bases between. This CDR3 has 13 residues. CDR3 nucleotide sequence: TGTGCCAGCAGTGGAGCGCACAATCAGCCCCAGCATTTT. Its translation is CASSGAHNQPQHF.

The chain couples TRBV5-1 to TRBJ2-7; TRBD2 matches at 8 bases. The V gene's germline CDR1 is SGHRS and CDR2 YFSETQ. Losses at the gene ends were 1 base for V and 5 bases for J; bases not matched to a gene: 5. The CDR3 covers 14 residues. The CDR3 DNA sequence: TGCGCCAGCAGCTTGCCGGGAGGGCCCAACGAGCAGTACTTC. Protein sequence: CASSLPGGPNEQYF. The full variable domain, in which reference TRBV5-1 and TRBJ2-7 provide the parts outside the CDR3, is KAGVTQTPRYLIKTRGQQVTLSCSPISGHRSVSWYQQTPGQGLQFLFEYFSETQRNKGNFPGRFSGRQFSNSRSEMNVSTLELGDSALYLCASSLPGGPNEQYFGPGTRLTVT.

V is TRBV29-1 and J is TRBJ2-1; maybe TRBD2 (6 bases). Trimming pared 4 bases from V and 0 bases from J, leaving 10 bases between. The germline V gene encodes CDR1 SQVTM and CDR2 ANQGSEA. The CDR3 covers 14 residues. Here the CDR3 reads CSVVFGSSYNEQFF. In DNA, the CDR3 is TGCAGCGTTGTTTTCGGGAGCTCCTACAATGAGCAGTTCTTC.

The chain combines TRBV29-1 with TRBJ2-1, with 7 bases that match TRBD2. Germline lookup yields CDR1 SQVTM and CDR2 ANQGSEA. This CDR3 is built from 15 residues. J gave up 3 bases and V 7 bases, and 12 bases lay outside the gene matches. CDR3 nucleotide sequence: TGCAGCGCCCCGGCCGAGAAGCGGGGCTACAATGAGCAGTTCTTC. Translated, it gives CSAPAEKRGYNEQFF.